This T cell receptor (beta chain) stems from a study of blood T cell repertoires in COVID-19. The wider study: Samples came from the United States, Italy and Spain, spanning acute and convalescent COVID-19.

Study processing details: Cell counts per sample came from amplifying reference gene primers. The table came from immunoSEQ multiplex PCR; TCRdb's copy has only in-frame clones and leaves some out. V, J and clone size were drawn from that table, and D and trimming were deduced from the DNA. The table lists approximately 35,000 clones, 88% of them singletons. The germline CDR1 and CDR2 sequences are SGHDT and YYEEEE. V lost 5 bases to trimming and J lost 4 bases; unmatched junction nucleotides: 6. CDR3 length: 15 amino acids. Sequencing was performed on peripheral blood. This rearrangement joins TRBV5-6 to TRBJ2-7, with 13 bases fitting TRBD2. The sequence was collected from a man in his sixties with active COVID-19. CDR3: CASRLGLAGAYEQYF. The CDR3 DNA reads as TGTGCCAGCAGACTAGGACTAGCGGGAGCATACGAGCAGTACTTC.